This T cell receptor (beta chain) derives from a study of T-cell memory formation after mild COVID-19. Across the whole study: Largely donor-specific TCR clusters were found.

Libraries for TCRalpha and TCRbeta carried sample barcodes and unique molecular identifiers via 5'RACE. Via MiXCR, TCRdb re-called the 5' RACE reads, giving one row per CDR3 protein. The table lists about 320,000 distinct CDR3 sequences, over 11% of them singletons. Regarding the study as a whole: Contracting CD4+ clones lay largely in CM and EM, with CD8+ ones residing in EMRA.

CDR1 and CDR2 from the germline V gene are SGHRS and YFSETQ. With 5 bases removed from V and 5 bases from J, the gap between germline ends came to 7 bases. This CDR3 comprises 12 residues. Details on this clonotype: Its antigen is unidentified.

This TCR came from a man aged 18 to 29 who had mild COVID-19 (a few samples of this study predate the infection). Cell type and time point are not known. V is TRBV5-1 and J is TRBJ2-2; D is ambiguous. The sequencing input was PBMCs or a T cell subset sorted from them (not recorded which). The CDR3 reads CASRVFTGELFF. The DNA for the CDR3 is TGCGCCAGCAGGGTTTTTACCGGGGAGCTGTTTTTT.